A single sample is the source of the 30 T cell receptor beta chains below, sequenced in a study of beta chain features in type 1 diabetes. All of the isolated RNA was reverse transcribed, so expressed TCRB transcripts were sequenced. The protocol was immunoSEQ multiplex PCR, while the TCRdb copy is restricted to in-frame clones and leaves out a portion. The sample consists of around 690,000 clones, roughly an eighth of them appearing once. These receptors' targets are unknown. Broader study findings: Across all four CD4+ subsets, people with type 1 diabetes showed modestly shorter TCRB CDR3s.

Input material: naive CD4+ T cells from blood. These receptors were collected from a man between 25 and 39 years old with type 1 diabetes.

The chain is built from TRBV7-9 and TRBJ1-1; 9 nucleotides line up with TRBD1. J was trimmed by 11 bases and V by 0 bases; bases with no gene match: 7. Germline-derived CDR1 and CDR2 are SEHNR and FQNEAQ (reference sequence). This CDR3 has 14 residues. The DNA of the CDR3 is TGTGCCAGCAGCTTAGCGGAGACAGGGGGAACGGCTTTCTTT. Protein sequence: CASSLAETGGTAFF. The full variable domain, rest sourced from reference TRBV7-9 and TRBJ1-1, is DTGVSQNPRHKITKRGQNVTFRCDPISEHNRLYWYRQTLGQGPEFLTYFQNEAQLEKSRLLSDRFSAERPKGSFSTLEIQRTEQGDSAMYLCASSLAETGGTAFFGQGTRLTVV.

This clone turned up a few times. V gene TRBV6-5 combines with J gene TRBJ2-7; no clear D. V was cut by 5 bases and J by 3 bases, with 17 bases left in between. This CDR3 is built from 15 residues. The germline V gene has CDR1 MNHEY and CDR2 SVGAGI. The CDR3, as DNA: TGTGCCAGCAGTCCACATAACAGAAATGACTACGAGCAGTACTTC. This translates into CASSPHNRNDYEQYF.

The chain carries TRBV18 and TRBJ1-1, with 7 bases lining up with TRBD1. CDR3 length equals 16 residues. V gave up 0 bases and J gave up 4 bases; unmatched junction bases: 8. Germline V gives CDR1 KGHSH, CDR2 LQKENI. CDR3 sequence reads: CASSPPRQGEVTEAFF. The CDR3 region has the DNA TGTGCCAGCTCACCACCTCGTCAGGGGGAGGTCACTGAAGCTTTCTTT.

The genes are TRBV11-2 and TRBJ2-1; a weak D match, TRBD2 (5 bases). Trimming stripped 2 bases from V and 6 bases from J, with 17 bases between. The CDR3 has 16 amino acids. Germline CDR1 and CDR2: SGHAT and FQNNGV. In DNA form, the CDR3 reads TGTGCCAGCAGCTTAAACCCATGGACTCTGTCCAATGAGCAGTTCTTC. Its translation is CASSLNPWTLSNEQFF. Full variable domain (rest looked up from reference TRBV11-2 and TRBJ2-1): EAGVAQSPRYKIIEKRQSVAFWCNPISGHATLYWYQQILGQGPKLLIQFQNNGVVDDSQLPKDRFSAERLKGVDSTLKIQPAKLEDSAVYLCASSLNPWTLSNEQFFGPGTRLTVL.

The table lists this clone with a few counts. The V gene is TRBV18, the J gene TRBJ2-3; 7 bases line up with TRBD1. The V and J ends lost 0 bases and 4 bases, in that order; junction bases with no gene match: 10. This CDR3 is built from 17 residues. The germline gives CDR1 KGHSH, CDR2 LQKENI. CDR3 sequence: CASSPPFRQGSPDTQYF. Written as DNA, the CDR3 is TGTGCCAGCTCACCACCCTTCCGACAGGGATCCCCAGATACGCAGTATTTT.

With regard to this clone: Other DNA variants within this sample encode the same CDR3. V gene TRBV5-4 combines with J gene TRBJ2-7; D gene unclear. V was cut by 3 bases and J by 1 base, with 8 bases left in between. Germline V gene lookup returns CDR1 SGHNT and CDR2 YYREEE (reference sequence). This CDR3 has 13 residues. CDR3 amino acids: CASSSGSSYEQYF. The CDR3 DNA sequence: TGTGCCAGCAGCTCCGGATCTTCCTACGAGCAGTACTTC.

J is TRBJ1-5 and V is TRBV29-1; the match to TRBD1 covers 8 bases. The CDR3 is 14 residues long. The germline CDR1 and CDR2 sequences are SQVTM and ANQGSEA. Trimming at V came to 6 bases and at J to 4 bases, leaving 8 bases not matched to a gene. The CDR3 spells CSVRWDRINQPQHF. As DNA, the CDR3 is TGCAGCGTCCGCTGGGACAGGATAAATCAGCCCCAGCATTTT.

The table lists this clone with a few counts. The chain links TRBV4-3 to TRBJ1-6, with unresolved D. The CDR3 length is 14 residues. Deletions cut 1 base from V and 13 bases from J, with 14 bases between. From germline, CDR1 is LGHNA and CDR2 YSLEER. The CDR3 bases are TGCGCCAGCAGCCAAGGCTCGGACCACGGGCCCCTCCACTTT. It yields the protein CASSQGSDHGPLHF.

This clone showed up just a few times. The CDR3 DNA reads TGCGCCAGCAGCCAAGGGGCAGTGAGCAGTGAAAAACTGTTTTTT. It codes for CASSQGAVSSEKLFF. The V and J genes are TRBV4-3 and TRBJ1-4; D gene unclear. The CDR3 is made up of 15 amino acids. Trimming stripped 1 base from V and 7 bases from J, with 13 bases between. Germline CDR1 reads LGHNA; CDR2 reads YSLEER.

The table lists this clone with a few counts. DNA for the CDR3: TGTGCCAGCAGCCGCGAGACTAGTTATGAGCAGTTCTTC. It codes for CASSRETSYEQFF. V and J are TRBV6-4 and TRBJ2-1; a weak D match, TRBD2 (6 bases). Looked up from germline, CDR1 is MRHNA and CDR2 is SNTAGT. This CDR3 spans 13 amino acids. The V end was cut by 6 bases, the J end by 8 bases, with 14 bases between.

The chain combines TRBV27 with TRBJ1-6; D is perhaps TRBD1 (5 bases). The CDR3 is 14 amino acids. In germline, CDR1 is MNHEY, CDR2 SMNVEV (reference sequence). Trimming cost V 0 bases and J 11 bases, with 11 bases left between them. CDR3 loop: CASSLSPGTPPLHF. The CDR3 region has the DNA TGTGCCAGCAGTTTATCGCCAGGGACGCCACCCCTCCACTTT.

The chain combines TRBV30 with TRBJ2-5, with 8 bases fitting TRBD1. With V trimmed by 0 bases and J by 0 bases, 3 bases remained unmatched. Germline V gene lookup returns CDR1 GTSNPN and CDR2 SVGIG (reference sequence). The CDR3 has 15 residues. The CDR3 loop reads CAWSVGQGYQETQYF. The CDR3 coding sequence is TGTGCCTGGAGTGTCGGACAGGGCTACCAAGAGACCCAGTACTTC. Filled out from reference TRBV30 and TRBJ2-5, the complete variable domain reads SQTIHQWPATLVQPVGSPLSLECTVEGTSNPNLYWYRQAAGRGLQLLFYSVGIGQISSEVPQNLSASRPQDRQFILSSKKLLLSDSGFYLCAWSVGQGYQETQYFGPGTRLLVL.

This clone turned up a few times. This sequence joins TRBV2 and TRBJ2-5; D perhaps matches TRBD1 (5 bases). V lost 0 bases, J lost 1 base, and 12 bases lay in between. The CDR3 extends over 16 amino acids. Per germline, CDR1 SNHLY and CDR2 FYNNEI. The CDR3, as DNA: TGTGCCAGCAGTGAAGCGTTGGGGCACTCCCAAGAGACCCAGTACTTC. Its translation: CASSEALGHSQETQYF.

The CDR3 loop reads CSVGGRDYGYTF. DNA for the CDR3: TGCAGCGTTGGTGGGAGGGACTATGGCTACACCTTC. The J gene is TRBJ1-2, the V gene TRBV29-1; D is unresolved. Germline CDR1 SQVTM, CDR2 ANQGSEA. With 4 bases removed from V and 3 bases from J, the gap between germline ends came to 9 bases. This CDR3 is built from 12 residues.

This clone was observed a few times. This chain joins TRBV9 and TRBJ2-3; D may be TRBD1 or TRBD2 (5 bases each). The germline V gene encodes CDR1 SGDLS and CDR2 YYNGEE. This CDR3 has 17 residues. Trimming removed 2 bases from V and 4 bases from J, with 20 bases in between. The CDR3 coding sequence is TGTGCCAGCAGCGTGGGTCTTGGGGGTCCCCAGGCAGATACGCAGTATTTT. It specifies CASSVGLGGPQADTQYF.

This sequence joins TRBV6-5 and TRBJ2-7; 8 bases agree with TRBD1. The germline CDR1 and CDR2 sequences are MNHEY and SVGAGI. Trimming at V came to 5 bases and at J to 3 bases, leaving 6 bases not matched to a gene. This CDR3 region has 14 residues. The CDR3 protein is CASSRTGGGYEQYF. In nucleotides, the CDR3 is TGTGCCAGCAGTCGAACAGGGGGTGGCTACGAGCAGTACTTC.

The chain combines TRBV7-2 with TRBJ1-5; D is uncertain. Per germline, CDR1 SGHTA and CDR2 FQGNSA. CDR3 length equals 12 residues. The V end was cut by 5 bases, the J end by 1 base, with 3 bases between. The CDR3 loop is CASSGSNQPQHF. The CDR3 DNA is TGTGCCAGCAGCGGCAGCAATCAGCCCCAGCATTTT. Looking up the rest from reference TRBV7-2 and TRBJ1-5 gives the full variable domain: GAGVSQSPSNKVTEKGKDVELRCDPISGHTALYWYRQSLGQGLEFLIYFQGNSAPDKSGLPSDRFSAERTGGSVSTLTIQRTQQEDSAVYLCASSGSNQPQHFGDGTRLSIL.

The CDR3 DNA follows: TGTGCCAGCAGCGGCGGACAAGGAAGGAGCTCCTATAATTCACCCCTCCACTTT. Translated: CASSGGQGRSSYNSPLHF. The chain recombines TRBV7-9 with TRBJ1-6; D perhaps matches TRBD1 (5 bases). Trimming removed 5 bases at V and 0 bases at J, with 17 bases between. The germline CDR1 and CDR2 sequences are SEHNR and FQNEAQ (reference sequence). The CDR3 consists of 18 residues.

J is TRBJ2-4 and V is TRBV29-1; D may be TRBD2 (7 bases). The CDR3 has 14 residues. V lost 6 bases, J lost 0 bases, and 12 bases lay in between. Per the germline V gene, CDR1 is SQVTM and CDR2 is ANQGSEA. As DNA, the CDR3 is TGCAGCGTCTCCGGGGGGCCAGCCAAAAACATTCAGTACTTC. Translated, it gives CSVSGGPAKNIQYF.

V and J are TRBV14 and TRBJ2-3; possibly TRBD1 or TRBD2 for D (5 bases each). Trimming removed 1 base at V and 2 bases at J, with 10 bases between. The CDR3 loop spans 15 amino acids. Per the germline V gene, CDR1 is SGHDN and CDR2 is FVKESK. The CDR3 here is CASSQVGVSTDTQYF. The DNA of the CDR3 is TGTGCCAGCAGCCAAGTGGGGGTGTCCACAGATACGCAGTATTTT. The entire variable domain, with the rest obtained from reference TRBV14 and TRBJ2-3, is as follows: EAGVTQFPSHSVIEKGQTVTLRCDPISGHDNLYWYRRVMGKEIKFLLHFVKESKQDESGMPNNRFLAERTGGTYSTLKVQPAELEDSGVYFCASSQVGVSTDTQYFGPGTRLTVL.

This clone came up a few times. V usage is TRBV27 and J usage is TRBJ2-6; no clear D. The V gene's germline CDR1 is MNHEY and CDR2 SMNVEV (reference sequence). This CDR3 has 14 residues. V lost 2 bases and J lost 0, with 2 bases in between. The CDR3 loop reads CASSLSSGANVLTF. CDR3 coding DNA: TGTGCCAGCAGTTTAAGCTCTGGGGCCAACGTCCTGACTTTC.

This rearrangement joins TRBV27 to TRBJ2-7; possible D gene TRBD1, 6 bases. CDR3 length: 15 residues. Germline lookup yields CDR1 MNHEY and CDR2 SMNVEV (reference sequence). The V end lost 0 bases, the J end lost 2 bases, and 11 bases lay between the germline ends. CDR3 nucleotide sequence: TGTGCCAGCAGTTTATCACAGGGTATCGCCTACGAGCAGTACTTC. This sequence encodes CASSLSQGIAYEQYF.

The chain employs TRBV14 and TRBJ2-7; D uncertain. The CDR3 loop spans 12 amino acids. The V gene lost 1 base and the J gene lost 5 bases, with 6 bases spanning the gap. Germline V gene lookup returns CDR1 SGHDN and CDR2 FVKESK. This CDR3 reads CASSQVRNEQYF. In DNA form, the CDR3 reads TGTGCCAGCAGCCAAGTAAGGAACGAGCAGTACTTC.

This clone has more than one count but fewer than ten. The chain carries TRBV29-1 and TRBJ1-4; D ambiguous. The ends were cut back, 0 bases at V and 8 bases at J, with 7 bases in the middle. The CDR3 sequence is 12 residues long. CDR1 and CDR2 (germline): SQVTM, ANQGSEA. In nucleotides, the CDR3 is TGCAGCGTTGAAGATCGGAAAGAAAAACTGTTTTTT. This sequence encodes CSVEDRKEKLFF.

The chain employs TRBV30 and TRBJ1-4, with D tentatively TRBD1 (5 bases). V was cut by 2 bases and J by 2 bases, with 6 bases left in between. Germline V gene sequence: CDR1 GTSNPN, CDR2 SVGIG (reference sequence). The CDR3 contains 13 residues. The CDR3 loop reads CAWSRGTNEKLFF. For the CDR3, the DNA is TGTGCCTGGAGTCGGGGCACTAATGAAAAACTGTTTTTT.

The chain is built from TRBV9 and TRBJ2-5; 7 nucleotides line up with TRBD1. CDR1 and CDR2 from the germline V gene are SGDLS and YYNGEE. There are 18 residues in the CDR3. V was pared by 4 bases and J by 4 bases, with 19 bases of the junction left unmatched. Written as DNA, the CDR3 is TGTGCCAGCAGCTCACTACCGGGACAGTCAAGGATGGGAGAGACCCAGTACTTC. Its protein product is CASSSLPGQSRMGETQYF.

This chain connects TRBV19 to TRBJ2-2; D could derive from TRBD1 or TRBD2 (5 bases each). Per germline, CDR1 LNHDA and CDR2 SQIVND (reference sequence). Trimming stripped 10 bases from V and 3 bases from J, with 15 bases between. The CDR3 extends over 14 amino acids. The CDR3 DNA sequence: TGTGCCACCACGGGGCTTAGGGACACCGGGGAGCTGTTTTTT. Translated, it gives CATTGLRDTGELFF.

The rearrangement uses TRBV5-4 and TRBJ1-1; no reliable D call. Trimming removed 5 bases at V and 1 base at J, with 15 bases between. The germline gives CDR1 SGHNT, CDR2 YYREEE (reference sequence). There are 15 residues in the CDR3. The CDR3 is CASRILSDGNTEAFF. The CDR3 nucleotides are TGTGCCAGCAGAATCCTCTCGGACGGGAACACTGAAGCTTTCTTT.

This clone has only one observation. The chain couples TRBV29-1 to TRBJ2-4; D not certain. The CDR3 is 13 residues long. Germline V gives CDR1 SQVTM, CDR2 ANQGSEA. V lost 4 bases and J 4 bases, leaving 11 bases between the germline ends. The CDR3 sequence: CSVVTLPKNIQYF. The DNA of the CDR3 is TGCAGCGTTGTTACCCTACCTAAAAACATTCAGTACTTC.

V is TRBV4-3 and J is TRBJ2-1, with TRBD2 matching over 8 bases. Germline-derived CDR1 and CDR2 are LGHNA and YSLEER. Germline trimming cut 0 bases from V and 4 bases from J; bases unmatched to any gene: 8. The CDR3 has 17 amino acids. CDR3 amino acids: CASSQDPRGGRYNEQFF. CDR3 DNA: TGCGCCAGCAGCCAAGATCCTCGGGGGGGCCGGTACAATGAGCAGTTCTTC.